These 29 T cell receptor beta chains originate from one sample sequenced in a study of technical replicates of blood from a handful of donors. Sequenced by immunoSEQ multiplex PCR; TCRdb stores in-frame clones only, minus some. The profile covers about 88,000 clones, with 85% to 95% appearing a single time and around 0.3% taken by the ten largest. Sequencing was done on a sample of T cells isolated from PBMCs. These TCRs come from a human donor in good health.

V is TRBV7-3 and J is TRBJ2-2; 9 bases are shared with TRBD2. The CDR3 contains 16 residues. Per the germline V gene, CDR1 is SGHTA and CDR2 is FQGTGA. V lost 5 bases and J lost 4; bases outside the gene matches: 8. CDR3 protein: CASSLQRGAFTGELFF. For the CDR3, the DNA is TGTGCCAGCAGCCTACAGCGGGGGGCCTTCACCGGGGAGCTGTTTTTT.

This chain connects TRBV10-1 to TRBJ2-3, with 8 positions matching TRBD2. The CDR3 loop spans 15 amino acids. The germline CDR1 and CDR2 sequences are WNHNN and SYGVQD (reference sequence). V shed 3 bases and J 6 bases; nucleotides not matched to a gene: 8. CDR3 coding DNA: TGCGCCAGCAGTGAAAGTAGCGGGAAGCCTGATACGCAGTATTTT. This translates into CASSESSGKPDTQYF.

The chain is built from TRBV9 and TRBJ2-3; 9 bases agree with TRBD2. CDR3 length equals 16 residues. Germline V gene lookup returns CDR1 SGDLS and CDR2 YYNGEE. J gave up 2 bases and V 3 bases, and 7 bases lay outside the gene matches. CDR3 loop: CASSAGAGGYTDTQYF. DNA of the CDR3: TGTGCCAGCAGCGCAGGAGCGGGGGGTTACACAGATACGCAGTATTTT.

V gene TRBV11-2 combines with J gene TRBJ1-2; TRBD1 might be the D (5 bases). This CDR3 is 13 amino acids long. Trimming pared 1 base from V and 6 bases from J, leaving 9 bases between. Germline loops: CDR1 SGHAT, CDR2 FQNNGV. CDR3 DNA sequence: TGTGCCAGCAGCTTAGCTACGGGGGATGGCTACACCTTC. Protein: CASSLATGDGYTF.

The chain links TRBV28 to TRBJ2-2; 7 bases are a match to TRBD1. This CDR3 comprises 15 residues. Germline loops: CDR1 MDHEN, CDR2 SYDVKM. V was pared by 6 bases and J by 1 base, with 5 bases of the junction left unmatched. In nucleotides, the CDR3 is TGTGCCAGCAGGTCAGACAGGGTGAACACCGGGGAGCTGTTTTTT. Translation gives CASRSDRVNTGELFF.

The genes are TRBV5-6 and TRBJ1-5; D might be TRBD1 (6 bases). Germline loops: CDR1 SGHDT, CDR2 YYEEEE. The CDR3 loop spans 16 amino acids. V dropped 4 bases and J dropped 2 bases, with 16 bases sitting between them. This chain's CDR3 is CASSLGWGQRNQPQHF. The CDR3 bases are TGTGCCAGCAGCCTTGGGTGGGGGCAGCGCAATCAGCCCCAGCATTTT.

This chain joins TRBV7-2 and TRBJ1-6; no clear D. V was shortened by 1 base and J by 0 bases, with 13 bases between the two germline ends. This CDR3 region has 18 residues. Germline V gives CDR1 SGHTA, CDR2 FQGNSA. In nucleotides, the CDR3 is TGTGCCAGCAGCTTAGATCCGCCAGCGAGCTCCTATAATTCACCCCTCCACTTT. Encoded protein: CASSLDPPASSYNSPLHF.

This rearrangement joins TRBV18 to TRBJ1-5; D call uncertain. Between the trimmed V and J ends, which lost 3 bases and 10 bases, there was a span of 13 bases. Germline CDR1 KGHSH, CDR2 LQKENI. The CDR3 is made up of 13 amino acids. The CDR3 region has the DNA TGTGCCAGCTCACCTCCTCCAGGTTACCCCCAGCATTTT. Encoded protein: CASSPPPGYPQHF.

The chain recombines TRBV19 with TRBJ1-3; D is possibly TRBD1 (6 bases). The V end lost 7 bases, the J end lost 6 bases, and 16 bases lay between the germline ends. Germline V gene lookup returns CDR1 LNHDA and CDR2 SQIVND (reference sequence). This CDR3 comprises 14 residues. The CDR3 coding sequence is TGTGCCAGTACTTCGACAGGACTCGTAAACACCATATATTTT. It is translated as CASTSTGLVNTIYF.

The CDR3 DNA sequence: TGTGCCTGGAGTGAAGGGGCGTCAGAGACCCAGTACTTC. Translating gives CAWSEGASETQYF. This chain joins TRBV30 and TRBJ2-5; D is perhaps TRBD1 (5 bases). This CDR3 is 13 amino acids long. The V and J ends lost 1 base and 4 bases respectively, with 10 bases between them. Germline V gene lookup returns CDR1 GTSNPN and CDR2 SVGIG (reference sequence).

This chain connects TRBV7-6 to TRBJ2-3, with 8 bases fitting TRBD2. This CDR3 spans 15 amino acids. V dropped 3 bases and J dropped 1; count of bases not matched to a gene: 3. CDR1 is SGHVS, CDR2 FNYEAQ, per germline. In DNA form, the CDR3 reads TGTGCCAGCAGCTTGAGTAGCGGGGGCACAGATACGCAGTATTTT. Translating gives CASSLSSGGTDTQYF.

V usage is TRBV28 and J usage is TRBJ2-7; 10 bases align to TRBD1. This CDR3 is built from 13 residues. The V gene end was trimmed by 6 bases and the J gene end by 6 bases; junction bases not matched to a gene: 5. The germline gives CDR1 MDHEN, CDR2 SYDVKM. This CDR3 reads CASSSGQGSEQYF. The CDR3 region has the DNA TGTGCCAGCAGCTCGGGACAGGGGAGCGAGCAGTACTTC.

This rearrangement joins TRBV7-2 to TRBJ2-2, with unresolved D. CDR1 and CDR2 (germline): SGHTA, FQGNSA. V lost 6 bases to trimming and J lost 7 bases, with 9 bases between them. The CDR3 spans 12 residues. Here the CDR3 reads CASSLTFGELFF. CDR3 sequence (DNA): TGTGCCAGCAGTTTAACTTTCGGGGAGCTGTTTTTT.

This clone is a singleton in its sample. V usage is TRBV7-2 and J usage is TRBJ1-5; tentatively, D is TRBD1 (5 bases). The germline CDR1 and CDR2 sequences are SGHTA and FQGNSA. This CDR3 spans 13 amino acids. Trimming removed 5 bases at V and 9 bases at J, with 14 bases between. The CDR3 here is CASSGAPGGPQHF. The CDR3 nucleotides are TGTGCCAGCAGCGGGGCGCCGGGAGGGCCCCAGCATTTT.

The chain links TRBV11-2 to TRBJ2-1, with 8 bases identical to TRBD2. This CDR3 comprises 16 residues. V lost 7 bases and J lost 10; bases outside the gene matches: 18. The germline gives CDR1 SGHAT, CDR2 FQNNGV. DNA for the CDR3: TGTGCCAGCAATAAAATCCGGGGGGGAAGTGGGAAGGAGCAGTTCTTC. Its protein product is CASNKIRGGSGKEQFF.

V usage is TRBV7-8 and J usage is TRBJ1-2; no clear D gene. Trimming took off 1 base at V and 0 bases at J, with 6 bases between the two ends. Germline CDR1 reads SGHVS; CDR2 reads FQNEAQ. This CDR3 region has 14 residues. DNA of the CDR3: TGTGCCAGCAGCTTAGGCAGAACTAACTATGGCTACACCTTC. Residues: CASSLGRTNYGYTF.

The V and J genes are TRBV19 and TRBJ1-5; possible D gene TRBD1, 5 bases. The CDR3 runs 15 residues. Germline V gives CDR1 LNHDA, CDR2 SQIVND (reference sequence). V shed 3 bases and J shed 1 base, with 10 bases lying between them. The CDR3 region has the DNA TGTGCCAGTAGTATCTGGGGCAGAAGCAATCAGCCCCAGCATTTT. Its protein is CASSIWGRSNQPQHF.

This CDR3 is CASSIIQGSNQPQHF. The CDR3, as DNA: TGTGCCAGTAGTATCATACAGGGTAGCAATCAGCCCCAGCATTTT. V is TRBV19 and J is TRBJ1-5, with TRBD1 as a possible D gene (6 bases). Germline V CDR1 and CDR2: LNHDA, SQIVND (reference sequence). Trimming shortened V by 3 bases and J by 0 bases, and 9 bases separated the two germline ends. The length of the CDR3 is 15 residues.

The gene calls are TRBV18 and TRBJ2-7; D remains unclear. Germline CDR1 reads KGHSH; CDR2 reads LQKENI. Trimming shortened V by 3 bases and J by 3 bases, and 3 bases separated the two germline ends. The CDR3 loop spans 11 amino acids. The CDR3 sequence is CASSPYYEQYF. The CDR3 bases are TGTGCCAGCTCACCTTACTACGAGCAGTACTTC.

The chain couples TRBV6-1 to TRBJ1-1, with a possible D match to TRBD1 (5 bases). The germline gives CDR1 MNHNS, CDR2 SASEGT. This CDR3 contains 15 residues. V was pared by 1 base and J by 0 bases, with 9 bases between. The CDR3 region has the DNA TGTGCCAGCAGTGAAGTTGGGGGGGTGAACACTGAAGCTTTCTTT. Translation gives CASSEVGGVNTEAFF.

This chain joins TRBV2 and TRBJ2-1, with D possibly matching TRBD1 (6 bases). The V and J ends lost 6 bases and 0 bases respectively, with 15 bases between them. From germline, CDR1 is SNHLY and CDR2 FYNNEI. This CDR3 region has 16 residues. CDR3 in DNA: TGTGCCAGCAGGACGGACAGCGTCGTCTCCTACAATGAGCAGTTCTTC. Protein product: CASRTDSVVSYNEQFF.

In DNA form, the CDR3 reads TGTGCCAGCAGGACAGGCGGCCCTGGCTACACCTTC. Residues: CASRTGGPGYTF. V is TRBV2 and J is TRBJ1-2; a weak D match, TRBD1 (6 bases). The CDR3 loop spans 12 amino acids. Germline V gives CDR1 SNHLY, CDR2 FYNNEI. Trimming shortened V by 6 bases and J by 7 bases, and 12 bases separated the two germline ends.

The gene calls are TRBV6-1 and TRBJ2-7; D uncertain. Germline CDR1 reads MNHNS; CDR2 reads SASEGT. This CDR3 is built from 14 residues. V lost 6 bases to trimming and J lost 0 bases, with 12 bases between them. The CDR3 is CASSPTWASYEQYF. DNA for the CDR3: TGTGCCAGCAGCCCGACGTGGGCCTCCTACGAGCAGTACTTC.

The chain links TRBV6-5 to TRBJ1-1; D unresolved. Germline V CDR1 and CDR2: MNHEY, SVGAGI. The length of the CDR3 is 13 residues. Trimming removed 5 bases from V and 4 bases from J, with 11 bases in between. CDR3 DNA: TGTGCCAGCAGTGAGATCGCGGTCACTGAAGCTTTCTTT. It translates to CASSEIAVTEAFF.

The V call is TRBV7-8, the J call TRBJ2-1, with D possibly TRBD2 on 5 matching bases. This CDR3 is built from 13 residues. Germline V gene lookup returns CDR1 SGHVS and CDR2 FQNEAQ. The ends were cut back, 7 bases at V and 1 base at J, with 8 bases in the middle. The CDR3 sequence: CASTTGSYNEQFF. CDR3 nucleotides: TGTGCCAGCACAACGGGATCCTACAATGAGCAGTTCTTC.

The chain recombines TRBV5-1 with TRBJ2-3, with 13 bases fitting TRBD2. The CDR3 covers 18 residues. V lost 4 bases and J lost 2; bases outside the gene matches: 10. Germline assignment: CDR1 SGHRS and CDR2 YFSETQ. This chain's CDR3 is CASSDPKGLAGHTDTQYF. In DNA, the CDR3 is TGCGCCAGCAGCGATCCGAAGGGACTAGCGGGGCACACAGATACGCAGTATTTT.

This rearrangement joins TRBV2 to TRBJ2-1; 8 nucleotides align to TRBD1. The length of the CDR3 is 15 residues. The V gene's germline CDR1 is SNHLY and CDR2 FYNNEI. V dropped 5 bases and J dropped 2; count of bases not matched to a gene: 5. The CDR3 loop reads CASSQQGAAYNEQFF. The CDR3 bases are TGTGCCAGCAGTCAGCAGGGGGCGGCCTACAATGAGCAGTTCTTC.

The chain links TRBV13 to TRBJ2-7; maybe TRBD1 (5 bases). In germline, CDR1 is PRHDT, CDR2 FYEKMQ (reference sequence). V dropped 4 bases and J dropped 4 bases, with 17 bases sitting between them. This CDR3 is built from 15 residues. The CDR3 loop reads CASSSQGASGYEQYF. CDR3 nucleotides: TGTGCCAGCAGCTCCCAGGGCGCTTCAGGATACGAGCAGTACTTC.

The chain has TRBV21-1 and TRBJ2-3; no DNA check was done on the table's D call, TRBD2. TRBV21-1 is classified as a pseudogene. The CDR3 consists of 13 residues. The CDR3 sequence is CAKGGVGTDTQYF. The CDR3 DNA sequence: TGTGCCAAAGGGGGGGTCGGCACAGATACGCAGTATTTT.